This TCR beta chain was obtained from a study of cytomegalovirus exposure and HLA in healthy donors. The wider study: Early released data had tens of millions of unique TCRs, all coming from HLA-typed donors.

Per germline, CDR1 SGHDN and CDR2 FVKESK. V shed 2 bases and J 6 bases; nucleotides not matched to a gene: 12. The CDR3 spans 16 residues. Study results and caveats: The study reported that TCR beta sequences accurately predicted HLA-A and HLA-B alleles in most subjects.

Only a few counts were recorded for this clone. Its antigen is not known. The study ran its PCR with 60 Vbeta and 13 Jbeta primers. Profiled with immunoSEQ multiplex PCR; TCRdb holds only in-frame clones, not every one. The sample includes 100,000 to 150,000 clones, 70% to 85% of them seen just once. The TCR was taken from a man in his forties in good health and CMV-seropositive. The sample consisted of PBMCs. The chain couples TRBV14 to TRBJ1-1; 7 positions match TRBD1. The CDR3 bases are TGTGCCAGCAGCCAACGTCGACAACAGGGGACCGCTGAAGCTTTCTTT. This codes for CASSQRRQQGTAEAFF.